This T cell receptor (beta chain) originates from a study of lymphopenia after photon versus proton radiotherapy (dated by TCRdb to between 2018 and 2021). For the study in its entirety: The immunological effects of photon versus proton radiation therapy were compared in patients with gastrointestinal tumors who developed high-grade lymphopenia. The goal of the study was to describe how the two radiation modalities differ in their effects on the immune system. The cohort included about 18 patients with gastrointestinal tumors who developed lymphopenia after receiving either photon or proton therapy.

This clone has only one observation. This clone's antigen is unknown. No much larger clone exists at a distance of one base, and base qualities are not known. The study at large found these results: The survival association was assessed only in patients who died, and the authors presented better survival with proton therapy as a possibility rather than a demonstrated result. After the lymphocyte count nadir, repertoires from photon-treated patients showed oligoclonal expansion, particularly of CD8+ Temra cells, and this expansion drove the decline in diversity. Across the cohort, an inverse correlation was found between a larger post-nadir drop in TCR diversity and overall survival time among patients who died. Proton-treated patients stayed relatively stable during treatment, while photon-treated patients lost naive T cells and TCR diversity and gained effector/memory populations.

Library preparation employed the immunoSEQ multiplex PCR assay. T cell repertoires were profiled with deep sequencing of rearranged TCR beta loci together with multiparametric flow cytometry. TCRdb took over this immuneACCESS table, retaining in-frame rearrangements with V and J assigned. Such tables are incomplete; in checked studies, under half of the missing clones stem from an unresolved V gene, and the remainder is unexplained. This sample is represented by about 30,000 clones; about 94% of them were singletons. Clones ranked in the top ten supply roughly 0.71% of the sample. V is pruned by 9 bases and J by 0 bases, leaving 3 bases of the junction without a gene match. From a lookup of the germline V gene (reference sequence), CDR1 and CDR2 are LNHDA and SQIVND. The CDR3 goes from the cysteine to the phenylalanine over 13 residues. The retained sequence is limited to the CDR3, 39 bases, with the frame set at the first base.

The sequencing here drew on peripheral blood, taken from a patient treated with photon-based radiotherapy. The source is a woman in her 50s with cholangiocarcinoma. Here the chain combines TRBV19 and TRBJ1-1; 8 central nucleotides agree with TRBD1. CDR3 sequence: CASSDRVNTEAFF. In nucleotides, the sequence is TGTGCCAGCTCGGACAGGGTGAACACTGAAGCTTTCTTT. When the CDR3 is completed using the reference TRBV19 and TRBJ1-1 genes on either side, the full variable domain is DGGITQSPKYLFRKEGQNVTLSCEQNLNHDAMYWYRQDPGQGLRLIYYSQIVNDFQKGDIAEGYSVSREKKESFPLTVTSAQKNPTAFYLCASSDRVNTEAFFGQGTRLTVV.